The rows below give T cell receptor beta chains drawn from one sample of a study of shared clonotypes between healthy human individuals. Sequencing used immunoSEQ multiplex PCR; TCRdb keeps in-frame clones, though not all of them. Seen here are a few hundred thousand clones, roughly 91% observed once, and the top ten hold around 15%. The material sequenced was memory CD8+ T cells sorted from blood. The receptors were sampled from a man aged 18 to 35 in good health. Both conserved end residues are part of each CDR3. The D gene is left open where the match is weak. Not every row has a clone size; where given, it reads once, few, many or a size class.

j_gene	d_gene	v_gene	abundance	len	CDR3nt	CDR3aa
TRBJ2-2	NA	TRBV7-9	NA	16	TGTGCCAGCAGCCCAGGGGCGGGAGAGAACACCGGGGAGCTGTTTTTT	CASSPGAGENTGELFF
TRBJ1-3	TRBD1	TRBV18	NA	12	TGTGCCAGCTCACCTTCAGGGGGCGATTTTCATTTT	CASSPSGGDFHF
TRBJ1-5	NA	TRBV6-1	many	16	TGTGCCAGCAGTGCCACTAACAGGGCCATCAATCAGCCCCAGCATTTT	CASSATNRAINQPQHF
TRBJ2-7	NA	TRBV4-1	NA	11	TGCGCCAGCAGCCACGAATACGAGCAGTACTTC	CASSHEYEQYF
TRBJ2-3	NA	TRBV4-2	NA	17	TGTGCCAGCACCCCCGGACCTAGGTGGGGCCCCACAGATACGCAGTATTTT	CASTPGPRWGPTDTQYF
TRBJ2-5	NA	TRBV12-5	NA	14	TGTGCTAGTGGCTTGCTGGCCTACCAAGAGACCCAGTACTTC	CASGLLAYQETQYF
TRBJ1-2	NA	TRBV29-1	once	13	TGCAGCGTTGTGGGCAGGGAAAACTATGGCTACACCTTC	CSVVGRENYGYTF
TRBJ2-3	TRBD2	TRBV5-1	few	16	TGCGCCAGCAGCTTGCCTAGCGGGGGGCCCACAGATACGCAGTATTTT	CASSLPSGGPTDTQYF
TRBJ2-7	TRBD2	TRBV7-8	NA	14	TGTGCCAGCAGCCCAATAGCGGGAGCCTACGAGCAGTACTTC	CASSPIAGAYEQYF
TRBJ1-2	NA	TRBV4-1	NA	16	TGCGCCAGCAGCCAAGGGAAATTCGATATTTTAGATGGCTACACCTTC	CASSQGKFDILDGYTF
TRBJ1-1	NA	TRBV10-3	NA	15	TGTGCCATCAGGAAGGAAATGGGGGGTAGTACTGAAGCTTTCTTT	CAIRKEMGGSTEAFF
TRBJ1-2	NA	TRBV6-1	once	15	TGTGCCAGCAGTGAGGTGGGGCACGAAGGCTATGGCTACACCTTC	CASSEVGHEGYGYTF
TRBJ1-1	NA	TRBV9	NA	15	TGTGCCAGCAGCGTAAGCCGCCAGAGGAGGGCGGAAGCTTTCTTT	CASSVSRQRRAEAFF
TRBJ2-5	TRBD2	TRBV4-2	NA	16	TGTGCCAGCAGCCAAGGGGTAGCGGGGGTTCAAGAGACCCAGTACTTC	CASSQGVAGVQETQYF
TRBJ1-2	NA	TRBV25-1	NA	14	TGTGCCAGCAGTGATCCCGGACAGCACTATGGCTACACCTTC	CASSDPGQHYGYTF
TRBJ1-2	NA	TRBV4-1	once	11	TGCGCCAGCAGCCAAGGTGGGGGCTACACCTTC	CASSQGGGYTF
TRBJ2-1	NA	TRBV27	NA	15	TGTGCCAGCCTCCTAATGGACAGCTCCTACAATGAGCAGTTCTTC	CASLLMDSSYNEQFF
TRBJ2-7	NA	TRBV4-1	NA	15	TGCGCCAGCAGCCCATCCAGCCAGCTAGCCCACGAGCAGTACTTC	CASSPSSQLAHEQYF
TRBJ2-5	TRBD2	TRBV27	NA	15	TGTGCCAGCAGCCAGGCACTAGCGGGGGTTGAGACCCAGTACTTC	CASSQALAGVETQYF
TRBJ2-3	TRBD1	TRBV9	NA	15	TGTGCCAGCAGCGTAGCCGGGACAGGACCAGATACGCAGTATTTT	CASSVAGTGPDTQYF
TRBJ2-2	TRBD2	TRBV6-6	NA	15	TGTGCCAGCAGTGCGGGACTAACGAACACCGGGGAGCTGTTTTTT	CASSAGLTNTGELFF
TRBJ2-5	TRBD1	TRBV6-5	NA	15	TGTGCCAGCAGTTATTTGGGACAGGGGCAAGAGACCCAGTACTTC	CASSYLGQGQETQYF
TRBJ2-7	NA	TRBV4-1	NA	12	TGCGCCAGCAGCCAAGGGACGGGTGAGCAGTACTTC	CASSQGTGEQYF
TRBJ1-2	NA	TRBV6-6	NA	15	TGTGCCAGCAGTTACTCGTTAGGGCAGAGCTATGGCTACACCTTC	CASSYSLGQSYGYTF
TRBJ2-7	NA	TRBV4-1	NA	14	TGCGCCAGCAGCGTGAGACAGGAAACCTACGAGCAGTACTTC	CASSVRQETYEQYF
TRBJ1-5	NA	TRBV6-1	NA	15	TGTGCCAGCAGTGAAGAGGCAGGGTTGTTTCAGCCCCAGCATTTT	CASSEEAGLFQPQHF
TRBJ1-2	NA	TRBV2	NA	14	TGTGCCAGCAGGACGGACAGCTCCAGCTATGGCTACACCTTC	CASRTDSSSYGYTF
TRBJ1-1	NA	TRBV30	NA	13	TGTGCCTGGCGACCCGGCAGGGTTACTGAAGCTTTCTTT	CAWRPGRVTEAFF
TRBJ2-5	TRBD1	TRBV29-1	few	17	TGCAGCGTTGAAATGTTTATGGGACAGGGGGCTGTAGAGACCCAGTACTTC	CSVEMFMGQGAVETQYF
TRBJ2-6	TRBD1	TRBV5-4	NA	15	TGTGCCAGCAGCCTGCAGGGGGCTGGGGCCAACGTCCTGACTTTC	CASSLQGAGANVLTF
TRBJ2-3	NA	TRBV10-3	NA	15	TGTGCCATCATGCGGACAGTCGCTAGCACAGATACGCAGTATTTT	CAIMRTVASTDTQYF
TRBJ1-1	NA	TRBV4-1	NA	14	TGCGCCAGCAGCCCGGGGGGTGCTAACACTGAAGCTTTCTTT	CASSPGGANTEAFF
TRBJ1-1	NA	TRBV10-3	NA	20	TGTGCCATCAGTGAGCCGGGGACCGCCGGCTGGCCCCTGGGGAACACTGAAGCTTTCTTT	CAISEPGTAGWPLGNTEAFF
TRBJ2-7	NA	TRBV9	once	14	TGTGCCAGCAGCGTTGGCGGAGTGGGCTACGAGCAGTACTTC	CASSVGGVGYEQYF
TRBJ1-6	NA	TRBV4-1	NA	16	TGCGCCAGCAGCACTCCCCGGTGGGGGGGCGATTCACCCCTCCACTTT	CASSTPRWGGDSPLHF
TRBJ2-7	TRBD1	TRBV7-9	once	17	TGTGCCAGCAGCTCTTCGGACAGGGCCAACCCCTCCTACGAGCAGTACTTC	CASSSSDRANPSYEQYF
TRBJ2-5	TRBD2	TRBV7-9	NA	17	TGTGCCAGCAGCCTACTAGCGGGGGGCCCTTGGGGAGAGACCCAGTACTTC	CASSLLAGGPWGETQYF
TRBJ1-2	NA	TRBV6-5	NA	14	TGTGCCAGCAGTTACCTGGCAGGGGTCGATGGCTACACCTTC	CASSYLAGVDGYTF
TRBJ2-7	NA	TRBV27	once	15	TGTGCCAGCAGTTCTGAAGAGGGCCTCTCCTACGAGCAGTACTTC	CASSSEEGLSYEQYF
TRBJ2-7	NA	TRBV5-8	NA	12	TGTGCCAGCAGCTTCAGCTCCTACGAGCAGTACTTC	CASSFSSYEQYF
TRBJ2-4	NA	TRBV5-5	NA	14	TGTGCCAGCAGCTTGAAGGGGACCAAAAACATTCAGTACTTC	CASSLKGTKNIQYF
TRBJ1-2	TRBD1	TRBV4-1	NA	15	TGCGCCAGCAGCCAAACCCCTCAGGGGGTCTATGGCTACACCTTC	CASSQTPQGVYGYTF
TRBJ1-2	TRBD1	TRBV6-6	NA	12	TGTGCCAGCAGTTCACTTGGACAGGGAGACACCTTC	CASSSLGQGDTF
TRBJ1-1	NA	TRBV4-1	NA	15	TGCGCCAGCAGCCAAGAGGGCGGATATCCTCCTGAAGCTTTCTTT	CASSQEGGYPPEAFF
TRBJ2-1	TRBD2	TRBV11-2	NA	15	TGTGCCAGCAGCCACGGCGGGGTAGCGGGTCATGAGCAGTTCTTC	CASSHGGVAGHEQFF
TRBJ2-1	NA	TRBV27	NA	16	TGTGCCAGCAGTTTATTTTTTTCGGGGCAGTACAATGAGCAGTTCTTC	CASSLFFSGQYNEQFF
TRBJ2-7	NA	TRBV4-1	NA	16	TGCGCCAGCAGCCAAGGGCGGAGCCGAATCTGGTACGAGCAGTACTTC	CASSQGRSRIWYEQYF
TRBJ2-5	TRBD2	TRBV28	many	17	TGTGCCAGCAGTGCCCCCTCCGGGGCGGGGGGTAAGAGGGCCCAGTACTTC	CASSAPSGAGGKRAQYF
TRBJ1-5	NA	TRBV10-3	NA	14	TGTGCCATCAGTGAACGTGCCAGAAATCAGCCCCAGCATTTT	CAISERARNQPQHF
TRBJ2-2	TRBD1	TRBV9	NA	15	TGTGCCAGCAGCCCAGGACAGGGGGCTGATAGGGAGCTGTTTTTT	CASSPGQGADRELFF
TRBJ1-1	TRBD1	TRBV2	NA	17	TGTGCCAGCAGCGACCCTCGGGACAGGGGGACAAACACTGAAGCTTTCTTT	CASSDPRDRGTNTEAFF
TRBJ1-1	NA	TRBV9	once	13	TGTGCCAGCGGCCCAGGGGTGGGCACTGAAGCTTTCTTT	CASGPGVGTEAFF
TRBJ1-5	NA	TRBV30	NA	17	TGTGCCTGGAGTGGTAAGGTTCGGGGAGGTAGCAATCAGCCCCAGCATTTT	CAWSGKVRGGSNQPQHF
TRBJ1-1	NA	TRBV27	NA	14	TGTGCCAGCAGTTTACGTCTCGGGGGCACTGAAGCTTTCTTT	CASSLRLGGTEAFF